This T cell receptor (beta chain) was retrieved from a study of cytomegalovirus exposure and HLA in healthy donors. Germline V gene data show CDR1 as SEHNR and CDR2 as FQNEAQ (reference sequence). J was trimmed by 4 bases and V by 5 bases; bases with no gene match: 8. The CDR3 sequence is 15 residues long. The PCR had 60 Vbeta and 13 Jbeta primers. Produced via immunoSEQ multiplex PCR; TCRdb's table is partial and in-frame only. Recorded here are about 140,000 clones; the top ten clones represent about 0.96%. The receptor was isolated from a male donor in good health and CMV-seronegative. The gene calls are TRBV7-9 and TRBJ1-3; 7 positions agree with TRBD1. What was sequenced was PBMCs. The CDR3 nucleotides are TGTGCCAGCAGCCGGGGACAGCCTGAGGGAAACACCATATATTTT. This sequence encodes CASSRGQPEGNTIYF.